These T cell receptor beta chains were read from a single sample in a study of T cell changes during pregnancy in multiple sclerosis. Profiled with immunoSEQ multiplex PCR; TCRdb holds only in-frame clones, not every one. The sample carries 90,000 to 150,000 clones, 93% recorded once. Specimen: peripheral blood, collected before pregnancy. The receptors originated from a female donor with multiple sclerosis, enrolled in a pregnancy study. The CDR3 runs from the conserved cysteine through the conserved F or W. The order of the fields is V gene, clone size, J gene, D gene, CDR3 DNA, CDR3 protein. A D gene is named only where the DNA matches it firmly. Size tells how often a clone was seen (once, few, many) or the class of an expanded clone, and some rows leave it out.

TRBV4-1	.	TRBJ2-3	TRBD2	TGCGCCAGCAGCCAGAGCGGGGGGGCCCCAGATACGCAGTATTTT	CASSQSGGAPDTQYF
TRBV7-8	.	TRBJ2-1	.	TGTGCCAGCAGCTTGGCCCACAGGCAGTATGAGCAGTTCTTC	CASSLAHRQYEQFF
TRBV7-2	once	TRBJ2-4	.	TGTGCCAGCAGCTTAGCCGGAAACATTCAGTACTTC	CASSLAGNIQYF
TRBV28	.	TRBJ2-7	TRBD2	TGTGCCAGCAGTTTAGGGTCTAGCGGGACCTACGAGCAGTACTTC	CASSLGSSGTYEQYF
TRBV7-9	once	TRBJ2-7	.	TGTGCCAGCAGCAACACGCGGGGCTACGAGCAGTACTTC	CASSNTRGYEQYF
TRBV19	.	TRBJ2-5	TRBD1	TGTGCCAGTAGTCCAAGGACAGGGGTAATGGGAGAGACCCAGTACTTC	CASSPRTGVMGETQYF
TRBV29-1	.	TRBJ2-1	.	TGCAGCGTCCCCGTGGCAGGGGGGTTGAGCAATGAGCAGTTCTTC	CSVPVAGGLSNEQFF
TRBV19	.	TRBJ1-4	TRBD1	TGTGCCAGTAGAACACAGGGGAACTGGGGTGAAAAACTGTTTTTT	CASRTQGNWGEKLFF
TRBV18	.	TRBJ2-1	.	TGTGCCAGCTCACAACAGACAGACAATGAGCAGTTCTTC	CASSQQTDNEQFF
TRBV11-2	.	TRBJ1-2	.	TGTGCCAGCAGCTGGGGCCGCGGGGCCAACTATGGCTACACCTTC	CASSWGRGANYGYTF
TRBV5-6	.	TRBJ2-5	.	TGTGCCAGCAGCTTCGACAAGAAGACCCAGTACTTC	CASSFDKKTQYF
TRBV7-3	.	TRBJ2-2	.	TGTGCCAGCAGCTTACAGGGAAACACCGGGGAGCTGTTTTTT	CASSLQGNTGELFF
TRBV11-1	once	TRBJ2-1	TRBD2	TGTGCCAGCAGCTTGGAGCGGGGGGGCCGAGGTGGACAGTTCTTC	CASSLERGGRGGQFF
TRBV19	.	TRBJ2-1	.	TGTGCCAGTAGTATAGATAACCCTACAGCCTACAATGAGCAGTTCTTC	CASSIDNPTAYNEQFF
TRBV7-9	.	TRBJ1-1	.	TGTGCCAGCAGCTCGCAGGGGAACACTGAAGCTTTCTTT	CASSSQGNTEAFF
TRBV12-2	.	TRBJ1-6	.	TGTGCAAGTCGTCACCGGGACAGGGATTCACCCCTCCACTTT	CASRHRDRDSPLHF
TRBV5-8	.	TRBJ2-7	TRBD1	TGTGCCAGCAGCTTGAACAGGGGGTTCGACGAGCAGTACTTC	CASSLNRGFDEQYF
TRBV19	.	TRBJ1-4	TRBD1	TGTGCCAGTAGTATACAGGGGGCTAATGAAAAACTGTTTTTT	CASSIQGANEKLFF
TRBV7-3	.	TRBJ1-1	.	TGTGCCAGCAGTTCCCACGACATGCCAGACACTGAAGCTTTCTTT	CASSSHDMPDTEAFF
TRBV5-1	.	TRBJ1-2	TRBD1	TGCGCCAGCAGCTTGGGGACAGGATCCTATGGCTACACCTTC	CASSLGTGSYGYTF
TRBV5-1	.	TRBJ1-1	TRBD1	TGCGCCAGCACCTTGTCGTCAGGGGGTGGGGGGACTGAAGCTTTCTTT	CASTLSSGGGGTEAFF
TRBV9	once	TRBJ2-5	TRBD1	TGTGCCAGCAGCGCCTGGGACAGGGGCTGGGAGACCCAGTACTTC	CASSAWDRGWETQYF
TRBV9	few	TRBJ1-6	.	TGTGCCAGCAGCTCCGGACAGCACTATAATTCACCCCTCCACTTT	CASSSGQHYNSPLHF
TRBV2	.	TRBJ1-3	.	TGTGCCAGCTCTACCCCCTTCTCTGGAAACACCATATATTTT	CASSTPFSGNTIYF
TRBV2	.	TRBJ1-5	TRBD1	TGTGCCAGCAGTGAAGGAGGGGGCCGGCAGCCCCAGCATTTT	CASSEGGGRQPQHF
TRBV27	.	TRBJ2-7	TRBD1	TGTGCCAGCAGTTTAGGGGGGACAGGTGTTTCCTACGAGCAGTACTTC	CASSLGGTGVSYEQYF
TRBV2	.	TRBJ1-3	TRBD1	TGTGCCAGCAGTGCAACAGGGGATGGGAACACCATATATTTT	CASSATGDGNTIYF
TRBV4-1	.	TRBJ2-7	.	TGCGCCAGCAGCAAAGGACAGACAGCCTACGAGCAGTACTTC	CASSKGQTAYEQYF
TRBV23-1	.	TRBJ2-2	.	TGCGCCAGCAGTCCTTATCACAGACGGAACACCGGGGAGCTGTTTTTT	CASSPYHRRNTGELFF
TRBV5-1	.	TRBJ1-2	TRBD1	TGTGCCAGCAGCTGGAGGGGGCGTCATGGCTACACCTTC	CASSWRGRHGYTF
TRBV29-1	.	TRBJ1-4	.	TGCAGCGTTGGAGGGTCAACTAATGAAAAACTGTTTTTT	CSVGGSTNEKLFF
TRBV5-6	.	TRBJ2-7	.	TGTGCCAGCAGCTGGGGGGGCCGCGGGTCCTACGAGCAGTACTTC	CASSWGGRGSYEQYF
TRBV14	.	TRBJ2-3	.	TGTGCCAGCAGCCAAGGATCCCACACGACGCAGTATTTT	CASSQGSHTTQYF
TRBV19	.	TRBJ1-1	.	TGTGCCAGTAGTATCGGCGCCAGGGGCGGAACTGAAGCTTTCTTT	CASSIGARGGTEAFF
TRBV7-9	.	TRBJ2-6	.	TGTGCCAGCAGCGCGTATTCTGGGGCCAACGTCCTGACTTTC	CASSAYSGANVLTF
TRBV28	.	TRBJ2-5	.	TGTGCCAGCAGTTTCAGGGGAGGGGGCCAAGAGACCCAGTACTTC	CASSFRGGGQETQYF
TRBV30	once	TRBJ2-7	TRBD2	TGTGCCTGGAGCCGAAGGACTAGCGGGAACGAGCAGTACTTC	CAWSRRTSGNEQYF
TRBV11-2	.	TRBJ2-1	TRBD2	TGTGCCAGCAGCTCACTAGCGAACTCCTACAATGAGCAGTTCTTC	CASSSLANSYNEQFF
TRBV7-9	.	TRBJ1-3	.	TGTGCCAGCAGCTTAAGACGGGTGAACACCATATATTTT	CASSLRRVNTIYF
TRBV5-1	.	TRBJ2-3	.	TGCGCCAGCAGCTCGGGACTCGACACAGATACGCAGTATTTT	CASSSGLDTDTQYF
TRBV27	.	TRBJ1-3	TRBD1	TGTGCCAGCAGCCCTAACAGGGGGCATGGAAACACCATATATTTT	CASSPNRGHGNTIYF
TRBV28	.	TRBJ2-1	TRBD2	TGTGCCAGCAGTTCCGCGCGACTAGCGGGAGCTGAGGGTGAGCAGTTCTTC	CASSSARLAGAEGEQFF
TRBV5-1	.	TRBJ2-5	TRBD2	TGCGCCAGCAGCTCCAAACGAGGGGCGGGAGGGACGGAGACCCAGTACTTC	CASSSKRGAGGTETQYF
TRBV9	.	TRBJ1-1	.	TGTGCCAGCAGCGTAGAGAAACGTGGAGGTGAAGCTTTCTTT	CASSVEKRGGEAFF
TRBV30	.	TRBJ2-2	TRBD2	TGTGCCTGGAGTGGACTAGCCCCGGGTCTAGCCGGGGAGCTGTTTTTT	CAWSGLAPGLAGELFF
TRBV18	.	TRBJ2-1	.	TGTGCCAGCTCACCGCGGGATGAGCAGTTCTTC	CASSPRDEQFF
TRBV5-1	once	TRBJ2-3	TRBD1	TGCGCCAGCAGCTTGGGTGTGGACAGGGGGCAGGGCACAGATACGCAGTATTTT	CASSLGVDRGQGTDTQYF
TRBV11-2	.	TRBJ2-4	TRBD1	TGTGCCAGCAGCCCGGGCAGGGGGCCCGTTGTCAAAAACATTCAGTACTTC	CASSPGRGPVVKNIQYF
TRBV19	once	TRBJ2-3	TRBD2	TGTGCCAGTAGTGGGTTAGCGGGGCTCAACACAGATACGCAGTATTTT	CASSGLAGLNTDTQYF
TRBV18	.	TRBJ1-4	TRBD1	TGTGCCAGCTCCCCGAGGGGGCTGGGAGAAAAACTGTTTTTT	CASSPRGLGEKLFF
TRBV19	.	TRBJ1-1	.	TGTGCCAGTAGTACCCCAGGGGCCTCTGAAGCTTTCTTT	CASSTPGASEAFF
TRBV18	.	TRBJ1-1	.	TGTGCCAGCTCACCACAGGGGTCCCTTAGGGTGAGTGAAGCTTTCTTT	CASSPQGSLRVSEAFF
TRBV4-1	.	TRBJ1-2	TRBD1	TGCGCCAGCAGCCAAGCGCGGACAGGGCCTTATGGCTACACCTTC	CASSQARTGPYGYTF
TRBV11-3	.	TRBJ1-1	.	TGTGCCAGCAGCTCCAGGGTCGGCACTGAAGCTTTCTTT	CASSSRVGTEAFF
TRBV30	.	TRBJ2-3	.	TGTGCCTGGGCGGGGAAAGATACGCAGTATTTT	CAWAGKDTQYF